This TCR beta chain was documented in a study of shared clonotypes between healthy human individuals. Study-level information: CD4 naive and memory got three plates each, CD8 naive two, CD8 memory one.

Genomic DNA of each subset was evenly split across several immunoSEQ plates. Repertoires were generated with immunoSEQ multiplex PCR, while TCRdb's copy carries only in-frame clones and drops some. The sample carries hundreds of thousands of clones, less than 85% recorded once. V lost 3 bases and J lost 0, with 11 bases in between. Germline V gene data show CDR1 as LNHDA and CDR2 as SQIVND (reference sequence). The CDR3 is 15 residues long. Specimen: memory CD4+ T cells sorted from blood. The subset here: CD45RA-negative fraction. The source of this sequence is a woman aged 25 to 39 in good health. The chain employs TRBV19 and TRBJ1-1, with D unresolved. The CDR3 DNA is TGTGCCAGTAGTATTGGTTCAGGAATGAACACTGAAGCTTTCTTT. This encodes CASSIGSGMNTEAFF.